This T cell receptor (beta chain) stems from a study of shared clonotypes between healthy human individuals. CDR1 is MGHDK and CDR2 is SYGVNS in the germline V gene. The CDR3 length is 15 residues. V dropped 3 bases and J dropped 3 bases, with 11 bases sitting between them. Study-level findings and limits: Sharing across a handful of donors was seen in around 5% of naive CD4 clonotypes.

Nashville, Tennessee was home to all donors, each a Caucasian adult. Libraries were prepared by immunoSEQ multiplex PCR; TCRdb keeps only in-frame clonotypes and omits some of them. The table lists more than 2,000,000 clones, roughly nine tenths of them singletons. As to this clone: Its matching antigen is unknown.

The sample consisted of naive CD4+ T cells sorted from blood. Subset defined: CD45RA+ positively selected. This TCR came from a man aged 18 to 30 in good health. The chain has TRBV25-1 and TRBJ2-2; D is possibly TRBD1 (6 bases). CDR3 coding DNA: TGTGCCAGCAGTGAGGCAACAGGGTACACCGGGGAGCTGTTTTTT. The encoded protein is CASSEATGYTGELFF.